Described below is a single T cell receptor beta chain sequence and its context. This specimen belongs to a study of blood T cell repertoires in COVID-19. Whole-study context: PBMCs, B-cell-depleted T cells, or T cells provided the cDNA or gDNA that made up the material.

TCRdb's table, derived via immunoSEQ multiplex PCR, lists solely in-frame clones and lacks some. The sample yields tens of thousands of clones, around 90% seen once. Sequencing was performed on peripheral blood. This clonotype originated in a human donor in a cohort sampled during active COVID-19.

CDR3 loop: CASSLGQGDGYTF. CDR3 nucleotide sequence: TGTGCCAGCAGCCTCGGACAGGGCGATGGCTACACCTTC. The chain employs TRBV7-9 and TRBJ1-2; 8 positions match TRBD1. The CDR3 contains 13 residues. CDR1 and CDR2 (germline): SEHNR, FQNEAQ (reference sequence). The V segment lost 5 bases and the J segment 6 bases; nucleotides outside the gene matches: 5. Variable domain in full (rest from reference TRBV7-9 and TRBJ1-2): DTGVSQNPRHKITKRGQNVTFRCDPISEHNRLYWYRQTLGQGPEFLTYFQNEAQLEKSRLLSDRFSAERPKGSFSTLEIQRTEQGDSAMYLCASSLGQGDGYTFGSGTRLTVV.